Listed below are T cell receptor beta chains from one sample, sequenced in a study of immune heterogeneity within non-small cell lung tumors. Each CDR3 protein is one row after TCRdb ran MiXCR on the multiplex PCR reads. The sample yields over 8,000 distinct CDR3 sequences, 17% seen once. Specimen: lung tumor tissue. These receptors originate from a man aged 35-49 years with non-small cell lung cancer. Both conserved end residues are part of each CDR3. The order of the fields is D gene, clone size, J gene, V gene, CDR3 protein, CDR3 DNA. A D gene is named only where the DNA matches it firmly. Size is stated for part of the rows, as once, few or many counts, or as a class when the clone is expanded.

d_gene: -
abundance: medium-sized
j_gene: TRBJ2-2
v_gene: TRBV2
CDR3aa: CASSEAGTWNTGELFF
CDR3nt: TGTGCCAGCAGTGAAGCGGGGACATGGAACACCGGGGAGCTGTTTTTT

d_gene: -
abundance: many
j_gene: TRBJ2-1
v_gene: TRBV10-3
CDR3aa: CAISESRGTYNEQFF
CDR3nt: TGTGCCATCAGTGAGTCGAGGGGGACCTACAATGAGCAGTTCTTC

d_gene: -
abundance: many
j_gene: TRBJ1-2
v_gene: TRBV6-1
CDR3aa: CASSRGEANYGYTF
CDR3nt: TGTGCCAGCTCAAGGGGTGAGGCTAACTATGGCTACACCTTC

d_gene: TRBD1
abundance: many
j_gene: TRBJ1-2
v_gene: TRBV7-2
CDR3aa: CASSPSGTGSGYTF
CDR3nt: TGTGCCAGCAGCCCGTCCGGGACAGGGAGTGGCTACACCTTC

d_gene: TRBD1
abundance: many
j_gene: TRBJ1-5
v_gene: TRBV6-6
CDR3aa: CASSYDPPDRGWGQPQHF
CDR3nt: TGTGCCAGCAGTTACGACCCTCCGGACAGGGGATGGGGCCAGCCCCAGCATTTT

d_gene: -
abundance: many
j_gene: TRBJ2-5
v_gene: TRBV10-3
CDR3aa: CAISGAGIGETQYF
CDR3nt: TGTGCCATCAGTGGGGCAGGGATCGGTGAGACCCAGTACTTC

d_gene: TRBD1
abundance: -
j_gene: TRBJ2-5
v_gene: TRBV5-4
CDR3aa: CASSRQGIWETQYF
CDR3nt: TGTGCCAGCAGCCGACAGGGGATCTGGGAGACCCAGTACTTC

d_gene: -
abundance: many
j_gene: TRBJ2-5
v_gene: TRBV20-1
CDR3aa: CSASGQVIETQYF
CDR3nt: TGCAGTGCTAGTGGGCAGGTCATAGAGACCCAGTACTTC

d_gene: -
abundance: -
j_gene: TRBJ2-1
v_gene: TRBV4-2
CDR3aa: CASSQDSSYNEQFF
CDR3nt: TGTGCCAGCAGCCAAGATTCTAGCTACAATGAGCAGTTCTTC

d_gene: -
abundance: medium-sized
j_gene: TRBJ2-4
v_gene: TRBV6-2/TRBV6-3
CDR3aa: CASSTLAVLAKNIQYF
CDR3nt: TGTGCCAGCAGTACCTTAGCGGTCTTAGCCAAAAACATTCAGTACTTC

d_gene: -
abundance: -
j_gene: TRBJ2-7
v_gene: TRBV28
CDR3aa: CASSFRGNLYEQYF
CDR3nt: TGTGCCAGCAGTTTCCGCGGGAACCTCTACGAGCAGTACTTC

d_gene: TRBD2
abundance: many
j_gene: TRBJ2-1
v_gene: TRBV4-1
CDR3aa: CASSQEWRGANNEQFF
CDR3nt: TGCGCCAGCAGCCAAGAATGGCGGGGGGCCAACAATGAGCAGTTCTTC

d_gene: -
abundance: many
j_gene: TRBJ2-5
v_gene: TRBV18
CDR3aa: CASSPTDGGNRETQYF
CDR3nt: TGTGCCAGCTCACCGACGGACGGGGGAAATAGGGAGACCCAGTACTTC

d_gene: -
abundance: many
j_gene: TRBJ1-5
v_gene: TRBV6-4
CDR3aa: CASHKRGYSNQPQHF
CDR3nt: TGTGCCAGCCATAAGAGGGGGTATAGCAATCAGCCCCAGCATTTT

d_gene: -
abundance: few
j_gene: TRBJ2-1
v_gene: TRBV5-1
CDR3aa: CASSLANNEQFF
CDR3nt: TGCGCCAGCAGCTTGGCCAACAATGAGCAGTTCTTC